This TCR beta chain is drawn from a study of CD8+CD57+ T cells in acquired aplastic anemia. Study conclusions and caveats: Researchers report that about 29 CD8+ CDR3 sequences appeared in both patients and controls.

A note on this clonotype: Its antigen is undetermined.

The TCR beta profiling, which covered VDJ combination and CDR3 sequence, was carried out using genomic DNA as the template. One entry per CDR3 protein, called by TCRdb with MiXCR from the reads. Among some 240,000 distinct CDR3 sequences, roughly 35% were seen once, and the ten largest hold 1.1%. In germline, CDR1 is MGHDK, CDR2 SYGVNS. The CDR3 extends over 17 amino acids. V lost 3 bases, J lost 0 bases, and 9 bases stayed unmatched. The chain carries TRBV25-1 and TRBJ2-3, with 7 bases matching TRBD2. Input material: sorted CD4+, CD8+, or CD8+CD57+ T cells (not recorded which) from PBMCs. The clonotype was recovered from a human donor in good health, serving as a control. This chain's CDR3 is CASSERPLADSTDTQYF. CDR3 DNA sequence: TGTGCCAGCAGTGAGCGGCCGCTAGCGGATAGCACAGATACGCAGTATTTT.